This TCR beta chain was obtained from a study of T-cell reconstitution after alpha-beta-depleted transplantation in children. Study-level results: Diversity and T-cell counts at one year after transplant derived mostly from new T cells. In patients about two months after transplant, alpha-beta T cells reportedly arose from several hundred expanded graft clones. Recipient T cells and thymic progenitors that survived were the source of the high TCRbeta diversity seen at day 60 in some patients.

This clonotype was recorded many times. Antigen unknown. A TCRbeta library incorporating unique molecular identifiers was prepared. TCRdb re-derived calls from the PCR reads in MiXCR, one entry per CDR3 protein. The sample has roughly 160,000 distinct CDR3 sequences, over 8.5% seen once. The germline CDR1 and CDR2 sequences are LGHDT and YNNKEL (reference sequence). This CDR3 is built from 15 residues. Losses at the gene ends were 4 bases for V and 2 bases for J; bases not matched to a gene: 1. The J gene is TRBJ2-7, the V gene TRBV3-1; TRBD2 matches 14 bases. The clonotype comes from a boy aged 2 to 9 with acute myeloid leukemia, due to receive a stem cell transplant. Sequences were derived from PBMCs, sampled before TCRalphabeta/CD19-depleted stem cell transplant. In DNA form, the CDR3 reads TGTGCCAGCAGCCCGGGACTAGCGGGAGCCTACGAGCAGTACTTC. Its protein is CASSPGLAGAYEQYF.